This entry lists 15 T cell receptor beta chains sequenced from one sample in a study of T cell responses to AZD1222 COVID-19 vaccine. Assay used: immunoSEQ multiplex PCR; TCRdb lists only in-frame clones, some missing. The sample has 140,000 to 150,000 clones, just over 90% seen once. The material sequenced was peripheral blood, taken on day 0 of AZD1222 vaccination. The receptors come from an adult in good health.

The J gene is TRBJ2-1, the V gene TRBV4-1; 10 positions agree with TRBD2. With V trimmed by 1 base and J by 5 bases, 8 bases remained unmatched. The CDR3 sequence is 17 residues long. Germline V CDR1 and CDR2: MGHRA, YSYEKL. The CDR3 nucleotides are TGCGCCAGCAGCCAAGGGCGGTCTAGCGGGGGACACAATGAGCAGTTCTTC. This translates into CASSQGRSSGGHNEQFF.

The gene calls are TRBV5-1 and TRBJ2-7; D is undetermined. Trimming cost V 4 bases and J 6 bases, with 8 bases left between them. Germline lookup yields CDR1 SGHRS and CDR2 YFSETQ. The CDR3 is made up of 11 amino acids. CDR3 sequence (DNA): TGCGCCAGCAGCCCCACCTCCGAGCAGTACTTC. Protein product: CASSPTSEQYF.

This clone appeared once. Other nucleotide sequences in the sample specify the same CDR3. The chain combines TRBV9 with TRBJ1-2; 7 nucleotides match TRBD1. V lost 2 bases and J lost 4; bases outside the gene matches: 2. CDR3 length: 13 amino acids. CDR1 is SGDLS and CDR2 is YYNGEE in the germline V gene. CDR3 in amino acids: CASSVGDSYGYTF. In DNA form, the CDR3 reads TGTGCCAGCAGCGTTGGGGACAGCTATGGCTACACCTTC. The whole variable domain, remainder taken from reference TRBV9 and TRBJ1-2, is DSGVTQTPKHLITATGQRVTLRCSPRSGDLSVYWYQQSLDQGLQFLIQYYNGEERAKGNILERFSAQQFPDLHSELNLSSLELGDSALYFCASSVGDSYGYTFGSGTRLTVV.

The chain employs TRBV28 and TRBJ1-5, with D unresolved. CDR3 length: 14 residues. The ends were cut back, 3 bases at V and 4 bases at J, with 10 bases in the middle. Germline V gene data show CDR1 as MDHEN and CDR2 as SYDVKM. The CDR3 loop is CASSLFRINQPQHF. In nucleotides, the CDR3 is TGTGCCAGCAGTTTGTTCAGAATTAATCAGCCCCAGCATTTT.

This chain links TRBV5-1 with TRBJ1-6; a weak D match, TRBD1 (5 bases). The CDR3 has 15 residues. CDR1 and CDR2 (germline): SGHRS, YFSETQ. V lost 1 base to trimming and J lost 6 bases, with 11 bases between them. CDR3 amino acids: CASSLSGTVNSPLHF. In DNA form, the CDR3 reads TGCGCCAGCAGCTTGAGTGGGACGGTTAATTCACCCCTCCACTTT.

The chain combines TRBV6-6 with TRBJ1-6, with TRBD1 identical over 8 bases. V was pared by 4 bases and J by 7 bases, with 6 bases of the junction left unmatched. From germline, CDR1 is MNHNY and CDR2 SVGAGI (reference sequence). The CDR3 extends over 15 amino acids. In DNA form, the CDR3 reads TGTGCCAGCAGTTCTCGACAGGGGATGAATTCACCCCTCCACTTT. Its protein is CASSSRQGMNSPLHF.

The V gene is TRBV27, the J gene TRBJ2-7; D is perhaps TRBD1 (6 bases). V lost 5 bases to trimming and J lost 0 bases, with 11 bases between them. The CDR3 contains 14 residues. Germline values: CDR1 MNHEY, CDR2 SMNVEV (reference sequence). The CDR3 DNA sequence: TGTGCCAGCAGTCTGGTCAGGGGCTCCTACGAGCAGTACTTC. Its translation is CASSLVRGSYEQYF.

In this sample, this clone turned up a few times. The CDR3 loop reads CASSLRGDEKLFF. As DNA, the CDR3 is TGCGCCAGCAGCTTGCGGGGGGATGAAAAACTGTTTTTT. The chain employs TRBV5-1 and TRBJ1-4, with D perhaps TRBD1 (5 bases). Trimming left V 1 base short and J 6 bases short, with 7 bases between. CDR3 length: 13 residues. In germline, CDR1 is SGHRS, CDR2 YFSETQ.

The CDR3, as DNA: TGTGCCAGCAGTTACCGTCAGGGTTTGGCCGAGCAGTACTTC. Amino acid sequence: CASSYRQGLAEQYF. V and J are TRBV6-6 and TRBJ2-7, with TRBD1 as a possible D gene (5 bases). The CDR3 runs to 14 residues. The V gene's germline CDR1 is MNHNY and CDR2 SVGAGI (reference sequence). The V gene lost 2 bases and the J gene lost 6 bases, with 14 bases spanning the gap.

This chain connects TRBV7-2 to TRBJ2-7, with 9 bases aligning to TRBD1. V shed 4 bases, J shed 3 bases, and the junction held 4 bases outside the gene matches. The V gene's germline CDR1 is SGHTA and CDR2 FQGNSA. CDR3 length: 14 amino acids. The CDR3 DNA reads TGTGCCAGCAGCTCTGGGACAGGGTACTACGAGCAGTACTTC. It translates to CASSSGTGYYEQYF. The variable domain in full, with the rest retrieved from reference TRBV7-2 and TRBJ2-7, is GAGVSQSPSNKVTEKGKDVELRCDPISGHTALYWYRQSLGQGLEFLIYFQGNSAPDKSGLPSDRFSAERTGGSVSTLTIQRTQQEDSAVYLCASSSGTGYYEQYFGPGTRLTVT.

This clone has just one count. The rearrangement uses TRBV28 and TRBJ1-1; D remains unclear. V lost 5 bases, J lost 8 bases, and 9 bases lay in between. The germline CDR1 and CDR2 sequences are MDHEN and SYDVKM. The CDR3 extends over 11 amino acids. The CDR3 DNA sequence: TGTGCCAGCAGTCGATGGGCCGAAGCTTTCTTT. Its protein product is CASSRWAEAFF.

This chain uses TRBV3-1 (or the pseudogene TRBV3-2) with TRBJ1-2; 9 nucleotides agree with TRBD1. Looked up from germline, CDR1 is LGHDT and CDR2 is YNNKEL (reference sequence). CDR3 length: 16 amino acids. The ends lost 1 base at V and 4 bases at J; junction bases unmatched: 7. CDR3 in amino acids: CASSQGSTGGGYGYTF. The CDR3 DNA is TGTGCCAGCAGCCAAGGTTCGACAGGGGGGGGCTATGGCTACACCTTC.

The chain employs TRBV5-8 and TRBJ2-5, with 9 positions matching TRBD2. V lost 4 bases to trimming and J lost 4 bases; unmatched junction nucleotides: 8. Looked up from germline, CDR1 is SGHTS and CDR2 is YDEGEE. The CDR3 contains 15 residues. The CDR3 loop is CASSHSTSGGETQYF. CDR3 sequence (DNA): TGTGCCAGCAGCCATTCGACTAGCGGTGGAGAGACCCAGTACTTC. Looking up the rest from reference TRBV5-8 and TRBJ2-5 gives the full variable domain: EAGVTQSPTHLIKTRGQQATLRCSPISGHTSVYWYQQALGLGLQFLLWYDEGEERNRGNFPPRFSGRQFPNYSSELNVNALELEDSALYLCASSHSTSGGETQYFGPGTRLLVL.

V is TRBV5-6 and J is TRBJ2-3, with TRBD2 matching 11 bases. The CDR3 spans 16 residues. V lost 4 bases and J lost 7; bases outside the gene matches: 11. Germline CDR1 and CDR2: SGHDT and YYEEEE. DNA of the CDR3: TGTGCCAGCAGCAAACTAGCGGGGGCCAGCGGGAATACGCAGTATTTT. It translates to CASSKLAGASGNTQYF.

This chain joins TRBV11-2 and TRBJ1-4; D uncertain. V lost 5 bases, J lost 12 bases, and 22 bases lay in between. CDR3 length equals 15 residues. CDR1 and CDR2 from the germline V gene are SGHAT and FQNNGV. CDR3 in amino acids: CASSHTTARDTQLFF. The CDR3 DNA reads TGTGCCAGCAGCCATACAACCGCGAGGGATACCCAACTGTTTTTT.